The 10 T cell receptor beta chains below all came from one sample that was sequenced in a study of T-cell reconstitution after alpha-beta-depleted transplantation in children. A library of TCRbeta sequences, prepared with unique molecular identifiers, was generated. Each CDR3 protein is one row after TCRdb ran MiXCR on the PCR reads. The sample contains 200,000 to 250,000 distinct CDR3 sequences, 8% to 10% of which appear only once. The input for sequencing was PBMCs from the stem cell graft donor, taken from the stem cell graft. Source of these receptors: a human donor who donated a stem cell graft to a child with acute lymphoblastic leukemia.

This clonotype was picked up many times. The rearrangement links TRBV29-1 to TRBJ2-1; D remains ambiguous. CDR1 is SQVTM and CDR2 is ANQGSEA in the germline V gene. V was trimmed by 7 bases and J by 5 bases, leaving 6 bases between them. The CDR3 sequence is 10 residues long. The CDR3 spells CSGWDNEQFF. The CDR3 bases are TGCAGCGGGTGGGACAATGAGCAGTTCTTC.

This clonotype was counted ten times or more. The chain has TRBV7-2 and TRBJ2-7, with D possibly TRBD1 on 6 matching bases. This CDR3 has 15 residues. Germline CDR1 reads SGHTA; CDR2 reads FQGNSA. The ends were cut back, 5 bases at V and 4 bases at J, with 18 bases in the middle. The CDR3 DNA reads as TGTGCCAGCAGCCTGGACGGACAGAGAATTTACGAGCAGTACTTC. It specifies CASSLDGQRIYEQYF.

This clonotype was recorded many times. The rearrangement links TRBV3-1 to TRBJ2-5, with D uncertain. The germline V and J ends were trimmed by 4 bases and 6 bases, with 9 bases remaining between them. This CDR3 is 12 amino acids long. Per the germline V gene, CDR1 is LGHDT and CDR2 is YNNKEL (reference sequence). The CDR3 region has the DNA TGTGCCAGCAGCCCCGTGCGGCAGACCCAGTACTTC. Protein: CASSPVRQTQYF.

V usage is TRBV12-3 or TRBV12-4 and J usage is TRBJ1-5; unclear D gene. Trimming cost V 2 bases and J 1 base, with 9 bases left between them. The CDR3 is 15 residues long. CDR3 residues: CASSLWGSSNQPQHF. CDR3 nucleotides: TGTGCCAGCAGTTTATGGGGATCGAGCAATCAGCCCCAGCATTTT.

V is TRBV7-9 and J is TRBJ2-2, with D possibly being TRBD1 (7 bases). The V gene lost 8 bases and the J gene lost 7 bases, with 20 bases spanning the gap. This CDR3 is 15 amino acids long. CDR1 and CDR2 (germline): SEHNR, FQNEAQ (reference sequence). The CDR3 is CASSSGGQGGGELFF. The DNA for the CDR3 is TGTGCCAGCTCCTCAGGGGGGCAAGGCGGCGGGGAGCTGTTTTTT. The full variable domain, its missing parts supplied by reference TRBV7-9 and TRBJ2-2, is DTGVSQNPRHKITKRGQNVTFRCDPISEHNRLYWYRQTLGQGPEFLTYFQNEAQLEKSRLLSDRFSAERPKGSFSTLEIQRTEQGDSAMYLCASSSGGQGGGELFFGEGSRLTVL.

This clonotype showed up many times. The CDR3 bases are TGTGCCAGCAGACTGTACAGACTAGCGGGGGGGCGAATGTACTTC. Translated: CASRLYRLAGGRMYF. The genes are TRBV12-3 or TRBV12-4 and TRBJ2-5; 14 bases fit TRBD2. V was clipped by 6 bases and J by 13 bases; unmatched bases: 13. The CDR3 runs to 15 residues.

This clonotype was counted many times. The chain has TRBV5-5 and TRBJ2-1; the match to TRBD2 covers 10 bases. Germline lookup yields CDR1 SGHKS and CDR2 YYEKEE (reference sequence). The CDR3 runs 16 residues. V was clipped by 4 bases and J by 7 bases; unmatched bases: 11. This CDR3 is CASSPYLAGVDNEQFF. The CDR3 coding sequence is TGTGCCAGCAGCCCCTATCTAGCGGGGGTTGATAATGAGCAGTTCTTC.

This clonotype occurred many times. The chain is built from TRBV28 and TRBJ2-7, with TRBD1 matching 7 bases. J was trimmed by 3 bases and V by 2 bases; bases with no gene match: 4. This CDR3 has 14 amino acids. From germline, CDR1 is MDHEN and CDR2 SYDVKM. The CDR3 sequence is CASSLRGRSYEQYF. The CDR3 DNA reads as TGTGCCAGCAGTTTAAGGGGGCGCAGCTACGAGCAGTACTTC.

The chain uses TRBV7-2 and TRBJ2-7; TRBD1 aligns across 8 bases. V shed 5 bases and J 4 bases; nucleotides not matched to a gene: 10. CDR1 and CDR2 (germline): SGHTA, FQGNSA. The CDR3 extends over 15 amino acids. CDR3 amino acids: CASSRYPGQEYEQYF. CDR3 in DNA: TGTGCCAGCAGCAGATATCCGGGACAGGAGTACGAGCAGTACTTC.

This clonotype was seen many times. The chain is built from TRBV20-1 and TRBJ2-2; either TRBD1 or TRBD2 may fit D (5 bases each). In germline, CDR1 is DFQATT, CDR2 SNEGSKA (reference sequence). The CDR3 is 14 amino acids. Trimming removed 0 bases from V and 4 bases from J, with 9 bases in between. CDR3 sequence (DNA): TGCAGTGCTAGAGATAGGGGAGTCACCGGGGAGCTGTTTTTT. Its translation is CSARDRGVTGELFF.